This T cell receptor beta chain is drawn from a study of regulatory T cells in long-lasting Graves disease. Time point in this sample: newly diagnosed GD, antithyroid drugs for less than 3 months. Generation of the TCR library employed RNA extracted from PBMCs. Assembly of TCR beta libraries relied on iRepertoire HTBI primers together with Arm-PCR of CDR3 regions. TCRdb re-analysed the multiplex PCR reads in MiXCR, keeping a single row per CDR3 protein. In the table there are around 470,000 distinct CDR3 sequences, around 15% of which are singletons. CDR3 length equals 14 residues. Looked up from germline, CDR1 is SGHRS and CDR2 is YFSETQ. Trimming shortened V by 2 bases and J by 2 bases, and 10 bases separated the two germline ends. Notes on the study in general: Blood alone, not thyroid tissue, was studied.

Details on this clonotype: Its antigen is undetermined.

These data also featured in a second study, about T cells in Graves' hyperthyroidism and ophthalmopathy. As that report states: A set of HTBI primers served as the primers for a first-round RT-PCR of the TCR CDR3. Most clonotypes that expanded in the thyroid above 0.001 also showed up in blood.

This sequence was found in a woman aged 50 to 65 with Graves disease. V and J are TRBV5-1 and TRBJ1-2; maybe TRBD1 (5 bases). This material consisted of peripheral blood mononuclear cells (PBMCs), taken at new diagnosis, from a patient treated with antithyroid drugs. As DNA, the CDR3 is TGCGCCAGCAGCTTTGACAGCGCCAACTATGGCTACACCTTC. It codes for CASSFDSANYGYTF.